The 22 T cell receptor beta chains reported below all come from one sample, sequenced in a study of preoperative IRX-2 immunotherapy in early breast cancer. TCRdb keeps only in-frame clones here, not all; method: immunoSEQ multiplex PCR. The sample records 20,000 to 30,000 clones, over 85% being singletons. The treatment denotes: preoperative locoregional IRX-2 cytokine immunotherapy. Source: tumor tissue, taken after IRX-2 immunotherapy. These receptors were taken from a human donor with breast cancer.

CDR3 sequence: CASSEGTTYNSPLHF. CDR3 bases: TGTGCCAGCAGTGAAGGGACGACGTATAATTCACCCCTCCACTTT. This chain uses TRBV6-1 with TRBJ1-6, with D unresolved. V lost 1 base, J lost 4 bases, and 8 bases lay in between. Germline assignment: CDR1 MNHNS and CDR2 SASEGT. This CDR3 spans 15 amino acids.

This chain connects TRBV29-1 to TRBJ2-3; 8 bases agree with TRBD2. The CDR3 has 15 residues. CDR1 and CDR2 from the germline V gene are SQVTM and ANQGSEA. V gave up 5 bases and J gave up 0 bases; unmatched junction bases: 7. CDR3 residues: CSVTDRGGSTDTQYF. Here the CDR3 DNA reads TGCAGCGTTACAGATCGGGGGGGAAGCACAGATACGCAGTATTTT.

The chain uses TRBV4-1 and TRBJ1-2, with D perhaps matching TRBD1 (6 bases). The V gene's germline CDR1 is MGHRA and CDR2 YSYEKL. The CDR3 sequence is 14 residues long. V gave up 0 bases and J gave up 4 bases, with 9 bases separating them. For the CDR3, the DNA is TGCGCCAGCAGCCAAGAACAGGGCGTCTATGGCTACACCTTC. Its protein product is CASSQEQGVYGYTF.

The chain links TRBV27 to TRBJ2-7, with 14 bases lining up with TRBD2. CDR3 size: 20 residues. Looked up from germline, CDR1 is MNHEY and CDR2 is SMNVEV (reference sequence). After removal of 5 bases from V and 0 bases from J, the junction contained 15 bases not matched to a gene. The CDR3 DNA sequence: TGTGCCAGCAGTCCACAACCGGGACTAGCGGGGGACTCGAGCTCCTACGAGCAGTACGTC. Protein: CASSPQPGLAGDSSSYEQYV.

The chain links TRBV9 to TRBJ2-4, with D unresolved. Germline V gene data show CDR1 as SGDLS and CDR2 as YYNGEE. V shed 3 bases and J shed 6 bases, with 13 bases lying between them. The CDR3 loop spans 14 amino acids. As DNA, the CDR3 is TGTGCCAGCAGCGGGGTAAAACGGTTAAACATTCAGTACTTC. This gives the protein CASSGVKRLNIQYF.

CDR3 sequence (DNA): TGTGCCAGCAGGACAGGGCCCGTTTCCTACGAGCAGTACTTC. It encodes CASRTGPVSYEQYF. This chain uses TRBV6-5 with TRBJ2-7; 7 bases line up with TRBD1. CDR3 length equals 14 residues. Per the germline V gene, CDR1 is MNHEY and CDR2 is SVGAGI. Germline trimming cut 6 bases from V and 1 base from J; bases unmatched to any gene: 6.

The J gene is TRBJ2-2, the V gene TRBV6-6; D gene unclear. The CDR3 covers 16 residues. Between the trimmed V and J ends, which lost 5 bases and 2 bases, there was a span of 15 bases. Germline V gene sequence: CDR1 MNHNY, CDR2 SVGAGI (reference sequence). The CDR3 region is CASSPISRTNTGELFF. The CDR3, as DNA: TGTGCCAGCAGTCCGATTAGCCGAACTAACACCGGGGAGCTGTTTTTT.

CDR3 region: CASSFGGANTQYF. The CDR3 DNA sequence: TGTGCCAGCAGCTTCGGGGGGGCGAATACGCAGTATTTT. This chain uses TRBV5-4 with TRBJ2-3; 8 bases match TRBD2. The germline V gene encodes CDR1 SGHNT and CDR2 YYREEE (reference sequence). J gave up 7 bases and V 2 bases, and 3 bases lay outside the gene matches. The CDR3 sequence is 13 residues long.

The gene calls are TRBV7-9 and TRBJ1-1, with 7 bases fitting TRBD1. V shed 5 bases, J shed 0 bases, and the junction held 6 bases outside the gene matches. Per the germline V gene, CDR1 is SEHNR and CDR2 is FQNEAQ (reference sequence). The CDR3 runs to 15 residues. CDR3 nucleotide sequence: TGTGCCAGCAGCCCGATAAGGGGGCTGAACACTGAAGCTTTCTTT. Translation: CASSPIRGLNTEAFF.

CDR3 coding DNA: TGTGCCAGCAGCTTGACCGGGACTAGCTCCTACGAGCAGTACTTC. Amino acid sequence: CASSLTGTSSYEQYF. The chain combines TRBV7-9 with TRBJ2-7; TRBD2 aligns across 8 bases. The CDR3 contains 15 residues. In germline, CDR1 is SEHNR, CDR2 FQNEAQ (reference sequence). The V gene end was trimmed by 3 bases and the J gene end by 0 bases; junction bases not matched to a gene: 4.

This rearrangement joins TRBV13 to TRBJ2-5, with D perhaps matching TRBD2 (7 bases). CDR1 PRHDT and CDR2 FYEKMQ come from the germline V gene (reference sequence). There are 16 residues in the CDR3. V was pared by 1 base and J by 0 bases, with 12 bases between. CDR3 amino acids: CASSLVGGGDQETQYF. CDR3 nucleotides: TGTGCCAGCAGCTTAGTAGGGGGGGGTGACCAAGAGACCCAGTACTTC.

The chain links TRBV5-4 to TRBJ1-6; 9 bases are a match to TRBD1. CDR1 and CDR2 from the germline V gene are SGHNT and YYREEE (reference sequence). V shed 0 bases and J 6 bases; nucleotides not matched to a gene: 4. The CDR3 is 16 residues long. As DNA, the CDR3 is TGTGCCAGCAGCTTGGGGTCGGGACAGGGTAATTCACCCCTCCACTTT. Its translation: CASSLGSGQGNSPLHF.

The chain is built from TRBV7-8 and TRBJ2-4, with D maybe TRBD2 (5 bases). Germline values: CDR1 SGHVS, CDR2 FQNEAQ. V lost 7 bases and J lost 0, with 10 bases in between. The CDR3 has 14 amino acids. This CDR3 is CASTGGLAKNIQYF. The CDR3 nucleotides read TGTGCCAGCACGGGTGGACTAGCCAAAAACATTCAGTACTTC.

This chain joins TRBV4-1 and TRBJ2-5; TRBD2 agrees at 13 bases. V lost 4 bases, J lost 2 bases, and 4 bases stayed unmatched. The CDR3 has 16 residues. CDR1 and CDR2 from the germline V gene are MGHRA and YSYEKL. CDR3 sequence (DNA): TGCGCCAGCAGCCCGACTAGCGGGGGGTCACAAGAGACCCAGTACTTC. Translated, it gives CASSPTSGGSQETQYF.

V and J are TRBV21-1 and TRBJ2-7; the table assigns TRBD1, which was not confirmed against the DNA. TRBV21-1 represents a pseudogene. The CDR3 runs to 16 residues. CDR3 DNA sequence: TGTGCCAGCAACAAGCCGGCCAGGGGGCGTTACTACGAGCAGTACGTC. Protein: CASNKPARGRYYEQYV.

The chain couples TRBV7-2 to TRBJ1-2; D is possibly TRBD1 (5 bases). Trimming cost V 0 bases and J 5 bases, with 7 bases left between them. Germline V gene lookup returns CDR1 SGHTA and CDR2 FQGNSA. The length of the CDR3 is 13 residues. CDR3: CASSLARDYGYTF. The DNA of the CDR3 is TGTGCCAGCAGCTTAGCCAGGGATTATGGCTACACCTTC.

This clone has only one observation. This chain connects TRBV27 to TRBJ1-1; 9 positions agree with TRBD1. Germline CDR1 and CDR2: MNHEY and SMNVEV (reference sequence). This CDR3 contains 16 residues. J was trimmed by 4 bases and V by 5 bases; bases with no gene match: 11. CDR3 in DNA: TGTGCCAGCAGTCTCGACAGGGGGGTCCCTCTCACTGAAGCTTTCTTT. The encoded protein is CASSLDRGVPLTEAFF.

The rearrangement links TRBV5-4 to TRBJ2-7; perhaps TRBD2 as D (5 bases). Germline CDR1 SGHNT, CDR2 YYREEE (reference sequence). The CDR3 sequence is 13 residues long. Trimming removed 5 bases at V and 3 bases at J, with 12 bases between. CDR3 amino acids: CASSSGINYEQYF. The CDR3 nucleotides read TGTGCCAGCAGTTCCGGGATTAACTACGAGCAGTACTTC.

The V gene is TRBV2, the J gene TRBJ2-3, with 10 bases fitting TRBD2. V shed 7 bases, J shed 8 bases, and the junction held 12 bases outside the gene matches. This CDR3 contains 15 residues. CDR1 and CDR2 (germline): SNHLY, FYNNEI. The chain's CDR3 is CASNVAGGPMGTQYF. The CDR3 coding sequence is TGTGCCAGCAACGTAGCGGGGGGCCCGATGGGTACGCAGTATTTT.

The rearrangement joins TRBV27 to TRBJ2-3; the D gene is possibly TRBD2 (6 bases). The CDR3 runs to 14 residues. The germline V gene encodes CDR1 MNHEY and CDR2 SMNVEV (reference sequence). V was clipped by 5 bases and J by 1 base, with 10 bases between them. CDR3 sequence: CASSREWGTDTQYF. The DNA of the CDR3 is TGTGCCAGCAGTCGGGAGTGGGGCACAGATACGCAGTATTTT.

The chain has TRBV10-3 and TRBJ2-7; 9 nucleotides match TRBD1. CDR3 size: 13 residues. Germline values: CDR1 ENHRY, CDR2 SYGVKD. Unmatched junction bases numbered 12, after V lost 11 bases and J lost 7 bases. This CDR3 is CAAGTQGAKEQYV. The CDR3 DNA reads TGTGCCGCCGGAACACAGGGGGCGAAGGAGCAGTACGTC.

This chain connects TRBV11-2 to TRBJ2-3; no clear D. Germline CDR1 and CDR2: SGHAT and FQNNGV. There are 13 residues in the CDR3. The V end was cut by 3 bases, the J end by 4 bases, with 8 bases between. CDR3 amino acids: CASSFSVSDTQYF. CDR3 sequence (DNA): TGTGCCAGCAGCTTCTCGGTGTCAGATACGCAGTATTTT.